A selection of T cell receptor beta chains follows, all from one sample in a study of T-cell memory formation after mild COVID-19. TCRdb used MiXCR to reprocess the 5' RACE reads, holding one entry per CDR3 protein. Here the sample spans 110,000 or so distinct CDR3 sequences, 22% being singletons. The material sequenced was PBMCs or a T cell subset sorted from them (not recorded which). The receptors were gathered from a man between 18 and 35 years old who had mild COVID-19 (a few samples of this study predate the infection). Cell type and time point are not known. CDR3s include the opening cysteine and the closing phenylalanine or tryptophan. The order of the fields is V gene, D gene, clone size, J gene, CDR3 DNA, CDR3 protein. D genes are given only for firm matches. For some rows the clone size is stated as once, few or many, or as a class when expanded; others skip it.

>TRBV6-5|.|.|TRBJ1-2
TGTGCCAGCAGTTACGGGCAGACCCTTGGCTACACCTTC
CASSYGQTLGYTF
>TRBV11-2|.|few|TRBJ2-7
TGTGCCAGCAGCCTAGGGGCGGGCCTCGAACTTACCTACGAGCAGTACTTC
CASSLGAGLELTYEQYF
>TRBV5-1|.|.|TRBJ1-4
TGCGCCAGCAGCTTGGTTGCACGCACGGTGACTAATGAAAAACTGTTTTTT
CASSLVARTVTNEKLFF
>TRBV6-5|TRBD1|many|TRBJ2-1
TGTGCCAGCTCACTGGGACAGAGCTCCTACAATGAGCAGTTCTTC
CASSLGQSSYNEQFF
>TRBV4-1|TRBD1|.|TRBJ2-3
TGCGCCAGCAGAGGACAGGGGGCAGATACGCAGTATTTT
CASRGQGADTQYF
>TRBV29-1|.|.|TRBJ1-2
TGCAGCGTTGAAGATGAGGGCAACTATGGCTACACCTTC
CSVEDEGNYGYTF
>TRBV20-1|TRBD2|.|TRBJ2-1
TGCAGTGCGCTGACTAGCGGGGGGGTTAGCTATGAGCAGTTCTTC
CSALTSGGVSYEQFF
>TRBV4-1|.|few|TRBJ1-5
TGCGCCAGCAGCCGGGGGGTGGGGAGCAATCAGCCCCAGCATTTT
CASSRGVGSNQPQHF
>TRBV7-9|TRBD2|.|TRBJ2-7
TGTGCCAGCAGCGAAAGCGGGGGGGTATACGAGCAGTACTTC
CASSESGGVYEQYF
>TRBV4-1|.|few|TRBJ2-3
TGCGCCAGCAGCCAAGATGTGGGGGTGGCAGATACGCAGTATTTT
CASSQDVGVADTQYF
>TRBV15|TRBD1|.|TRBJ2-7
TGTGCCACCAGCAGAGTCAGGACAGGGGACGCCTACGAGCAGTACTTC
CATSRVRTGDAYEQYF
>TRBV9|.|.|TRBJ2-2
TGTGCCAGCAGCGCGACGGGCACCGGGGAGCTGTTTTTT
CASSATGTGELFF
>TRBV11-2|.|.|TRBJ2-3
TGTGCCAGCCGGTGGTTGCGCGGGGTAGAATCGGATACGCAGTATTTT
CASRWLRGVESDTQYF
>TRBV2|.|once|TRBJ2-1
TGTGCCAGCACAATACTGGACTCCTACAATGAGCAGTTCTTC
CASTILDSYNEQFF
>TRBV7-2|.|.|TRBJ1-1
TGTGCCAGCAGTCCGTTGGGGGGCCCGCCGGACACTGAAGCTTTCTTT
CASSPLGGPPDTEAFF
>TRBV18|.|.|TRBJ1-1
TGTGCCAGCTCACCACCTCCAGGCCCCACTGAAGCTTTCTTT
CASSPPPGPTEAFF